This section outlines one TCR beta chain sequence together with its context. The antigen is not known. This sample stems from a study of shared clonotypes between healthy human individuals. Notes on the study in general: The researchers took only blood, and tissue repertoires probably look different.

TCRdb's copy holds only in-frame clones and misses some; the assay was immunoSEQ multiplex PCR. The sample contains about 1.5 million clones, about 96% of which appear only once. Germline V gene data show CDR1 as SGHTA and CDR2 as FQGNSA. The CDR3 sequence is 13 residues long. Trimming stripped 0 bases from V and 8 bases from J, with 7 bases between. Material: naive CD4+ T cells sorted from blood. Subset noted: CD45RA+ positively selected. This sequence joins TRBV7-2 and TRBJ2-2; no clear D gene. The sequence derives from a man under 40 in good health. CDR3 loop: CASSLAAMGELFF. For the CDR3, the DNA is TGTGCCAGCAGCTTAGCCGCGATGGGGGAGCTGTTTTTT.